Reported below is one TCR beta chain. Its antigen is unknown. Per-base qualities were not stored, and no clone one base away is much larger. The cohort consisted of some 670 healthy bone marrow donors. At the time of sampling, all cohort members were nominally healthy, though unrecorded immune exposures were likely present. The donor was CMV seronegative and was included in the group of 352 seronegative cohort members. Each donor provided a peripheral blood sample, and peripheral blood mononuclear cells were used for TCR beta sequencing. The Qiagen DNeasy Blood Extraction Kit was used to extract genomic DNA from the blood cell samples. The library was made by the immunoSEQ multiplex PCR assay. For the multiplex PCR, a mixture combining 60 forward primers for TCR Vbeta segments and 13 reverse primers for TCR Jbeta segments was used. Amplification of the CDR3 region of rearranged TCR beta genes was performed with a multiplex PCR assay on genomic DNA. The Illumina HiSeq System was used to sequence the amplified TCR beta libraries as 87-base-pair reads. As for the authors' bioinformatics: A later analysis tallied around 80 million unique TCR beta chains across the approximately 670 repertoires, and approximately 12 million of those chains were shared by two or more donors. Raw reads were error-corrected and collapsed into unique sequences by a nearest-neighbor algorithm in which closely related sequences were merged to remove PCR and sequencing errors. Alignment of CDR3 sequences to IMGT reference sequences was used to assign V, D and J gene segments. For a sequence to be retained, a match of at least six nucleotides was required to both a V gene segment and a J gene segment. A rearrangement counted as productive if the CDR3 had no stop codons and remained in frame with V and J, and every other rearrangement counted as non-productive. CDR3 was defined by IMGT convention, running from the second conserved V-encoded cysteine to the conserved J-encoded phenylalanine. Sequences without an unambiguous match to a single V gene segment were excluded from the earlier analysis of almost 600 of the donors. In an earlier analysis of 587 of the donors, V segments were called functional above 56.7% productive rearrangements and were called segregating when the between-donor standard deviation exceeded 5%. To diagnose cytomegalovirus status from the catalog of TCR beta chain sequences, a statistical classification framework was built. A later analysis assigned V and J genes by comparing TCR nucleotide sequences with IMGT/GENE-DB human TR gene sequences. The TCRdist pipeline was used in a later analysis to assign CDR3 sequences and most-parsimonious VDJ recombination scenarios. In a later analysis, every TCR beta chain was defined by the combination of its CDR3 amino acid sequence and its V-gene family, and reads without a unique V-gene family were dropped. A later analysis removed 592 highly shared, low-generation-probability nucleotide sequences to deal with suspected cross-contamination and a sequencing artifact. For each public chain, a later analysis derived a clonal expansion index from normalized ranks of inferred template counts within each repertoire. In a later analysis, generation probabilities were computed with a VDJ recombination model fitted to out-of-frame rearrangements, and the resulting probabilities were checked against IGoR. A later analysis scored TCR-TCR, TCR-HLA and TCR-CMV co-occurrence with hypergeometric tests, applying a repertoire-size bias correction to TCR pairs. To estimate false discovery rates, a later analysis permuted the HLA or CMV assignments 20 times. In a later analysis, co-occurring TCRs were grouped using DBSCAN, and TCRdist sequence similarity was added for clustering within HLA-allele-positive subsets. Co-occurrence clustering excluded repertoires with fewer than 30,000 or more than 120,000 public chains, plus five with anomalous nucleotide sharing. The clones in this table, taken by TCRdb from immuneACCESS, are in-frame only. Not every clone is retained; where verified, under half of the shortfall comes from an unresolved V gene, and the cause of the rest is unknown. That table supplies the V and J calls and clone size; D and trimming were determined from the DNA. The sample profile shows around 150,000 clones; about 84% of them were found once. The ten most abundant clones make up about 2.4% of the sample.

The entry originates in a study of cytomegalovirus exposure and HLA in healthy donors (dated by TCRdb to between 2016 and 2019). General notes on the study: In an earlier analysis of some 550 of the donors, under 300 Gb of sequence data and approximately 100 million unique TCR beta sequences from 150 million to 200 million T cells were reported. Approximately 310 gigabases of sequencing data and approximately 85 million unique TCR sequences were included in an early release covering 550 to 650 HLA-typed donors. Besides the first cohort of around 670 subjects, a separate validation cohort made up of around 120 different subjects was used. The study aimed to test whether cataloging public T cell receptors could reveal signatures of past pathogen exposure. Among 350 to 400 genotyped donors of the cohort, an average of about 240,000 unique TCR beta nucleotide sequences were sequenced per donor, roughly 20% of them non-productive. The number of donors typed differed by locus, with about 629-630 for A, B, C, DRB1 and DQB1, around 500 for DQA1, 600 to 610 for DPA1, and around 460 for DPB1. To decide whether each TCR beta V gene segment behaved as functional or pseudogenic, an earlier analysis of some 580 of the donors relied on high-throughput TCR beta sequencing. The study used immunosequencing to profile the T cell repertoires of around 600 subjects and linked those repertoires to cytomegalovirus serostatus. A later analysis re-examined previously published TCR beta repertoires from hundreds of donors and added high-resolution HLA genotyping to investigate patterns of TCR occurrence. Every discovery cohort repertoire had been produced on one sequencing platform. High-throughput TCR immunosequencing, statistical association of individual TCRs with disease status, and machine learning were combined to predict cytomegalovirus infection status. A handful of DR-DQ haplotypes were treated as single units for association and clustering because of strong linkage in the cohort. Class I and class II HLA loci were covered by the typing at four-digit resolution. A later genetic analysis used genome-wide SNP genotypes for about three fifths of the 666 donors, treating that subset as a discovery cohort. Donor age, sex, ethnicity and CMV serostatus were collected together with the repertoire data. In the later analysis, no new phenotypic data were used to find candidate immune exposures; instead, reliance was placed on TCR beta sequences and their occurrence across donors. The genetic ancestry cluster associated with self-reported Caucasian donors included 65% to 90% of the approximately 410 genotyped donors.

According to the germline V gene, CDR1 reads SGDLS and CDR2 reads YYNGEE. There are 19 amino acids in the CDR3, from cysteine to phenylalanine inclusive. Only the CDR3 DNA is retained, 57 bases long and in frame from the first base. After removal of 2 bases from V and 5 bases from J, the junction retains 15 bases not matched to a gene. Study-wide conclusions, independent of this receptor: In a later analysis, HLA-associated TCR beta chains showed more clonal expansion and lower generation probabilities than non-associated chains that were equally common. A later genetic analysis associated a missense DCLRE1C variant with V-gene and J-gene trimming of TCR beta chains, and an independent cohort replicated the association. Broadly in line with IMGT annotations, most TCR beta V segments showed up in productive rearrangements about 87% or about 30% of the time in an earlier analysis of some 590 of the donors. A further reported finding was that TCR beta sequences accurately predicted the HLA-A and HLA-B alleles for most subjects in the first cohort. Around 16 rarely observed V segments, including chromosome 9 orphons, were excluded from the earlier analysis of several hundred of the donors because counts were too low. In this cohort, only TCR beta chains were sequenced, and detectable features were limited by the absence of alpha or paired-chain data. Most TCR sequences were seen in very few donors, while some public TCRs were found in many individuals. Compared with the roughly 600-donor mean, donors in an Asian-associated ancestry cluster had fewer N-insertions in productive TCRs, according to a later genetic analysis. When HLA alleles, especially DR and DQ, strongly co-occurred, TCR associations were difficult to assign to individual alleles. In the study, some 180 TCR beta chains were listed as associated with cytomegalovirus. Correlated functional status among segregating V segments might reflect linkage disequilibrium, but an unknown experimental factor could not be ruled out. A later analysis reported that several top co-occurrence clusters appeared linked to parvovirus B19, influenza, CMV and Epstein-Barr virus. Because the 87-base-pair reads could not distinguish some IMGT-functional V segments, including TRBV6-2 and TRBV6-3, those segments were excluded. The presence/absence analyses assumed that sequencing depth was roughly uniform across donors, and that assumption may not be true. In both the original and validation cohorts, the classifier was reported to diagnose cytomegalovirus status with high specificity and sensitivity. CMV serostatus was the only immune exposure information available for the cohort. Because some donors lacked HLA typing at each locus, the association tests relied only on the typed subset. At a false discovery rate of 0.05, a later analysis linked under 20,000 TCR beta sequences to specific HLA alleles. A later analysis found that most CMV-associated TCR beta chains appeared HLA-restricted, with HLA associations seemingly driven largely by CMV exposure. A cluster of highly shared sequence variants was judged likely to represent a technical artifact of the sequencing pipeline. The authors suggested that the approach could potentially be extended to other disease states and immunological phenotypes. A few of the identified cytomegalovirus-associated TCR beta chains were confirmed in vitro to be specific for cytomegalovirus antigens. A later analysis found that TCR association rates varied across HLA loci, with DRB1 alleles showing the most associated TCRs and HLA-C alleles the fewest.

Material for sequencing was PBMCs. The clonotype was recovered from a man aged 50 to 60 in good health and CMV-seronegative. This chain is built from TRBV9 and TRBJ2-7; 14 nucleotides in the junction match TRBD2. The CDR3 region: CASSVSSGGTSGSRNEQYF. At the DNA level, the sequence is TGTGCCAGCAGCGTTTCGAGCGGCGGGACTAGCGGGAGTAGGAACGAGCAGTACTTC.